This T cell receptor beta chain derives from a study of blood T cell repertoires in COVID-19. Study at large: Sample material is recorded as cDNA or gDNA derived from T cells, B-cell-depleted T cells, or PBMCs.

Method: immunoSEQ multiplex PCR; TCRdb's copy keeps in-frame clones and lacks some. The sample consists of some 74,000 clones, around 78% of them appearing once. Germline values: CDR1 LGHDT, CDR2 YNNKEL (reference sequence). The V and J ends lost 5 bases and 4 bases, in that order; junction bases with no gene match: 5. There are 14 residues in the CDR3. The sequence was obtained from a woman aged 80 or over with acute or convalescent COVID-19. Material: peripheral blood. The chain recombines TRBV3-1 (or the pseudogene TRBV3-2) with TRBJ1-1; the match to TRBD1 covers 9 bases. The CDR3: CASSWDRETTEAFF. CDR3 coding DNA: TGTGCCAGCAGCTGGGACAGGGAGACCACTGAAGCTTTCTTT.